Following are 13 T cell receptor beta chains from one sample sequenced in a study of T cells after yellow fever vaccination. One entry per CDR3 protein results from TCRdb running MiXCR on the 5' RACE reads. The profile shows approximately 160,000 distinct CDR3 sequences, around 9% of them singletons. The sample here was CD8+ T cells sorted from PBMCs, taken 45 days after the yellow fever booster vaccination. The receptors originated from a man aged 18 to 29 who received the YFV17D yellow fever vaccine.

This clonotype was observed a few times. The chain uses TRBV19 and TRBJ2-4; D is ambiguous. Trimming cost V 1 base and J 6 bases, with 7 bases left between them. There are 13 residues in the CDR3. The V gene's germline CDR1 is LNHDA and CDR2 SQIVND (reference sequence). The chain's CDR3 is CASSIGPGNIQYF. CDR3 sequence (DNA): TGTGCCAGTAGTATAGGACCCGGAAACATTCAGTACTTC. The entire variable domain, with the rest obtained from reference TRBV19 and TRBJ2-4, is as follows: DGGITQSPKYLFRKEGQNVTLSCEQNLNHDAMYWYRQDPGQGLRLIYYSQIVNDFQKGDIAEGYSVSREKKESFPLTVTSAQKNPTAFYLCASSIGPGNIQYFGAGTRLSVL.

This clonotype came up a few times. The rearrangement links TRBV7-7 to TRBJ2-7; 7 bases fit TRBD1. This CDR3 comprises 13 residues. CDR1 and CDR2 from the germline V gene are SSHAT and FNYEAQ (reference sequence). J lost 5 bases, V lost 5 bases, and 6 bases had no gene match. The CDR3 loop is CASSPGTDDEQYF. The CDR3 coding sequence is TGTGCCAGCAGCCCAGGGACAGACGACGAGCAGTACTTC.

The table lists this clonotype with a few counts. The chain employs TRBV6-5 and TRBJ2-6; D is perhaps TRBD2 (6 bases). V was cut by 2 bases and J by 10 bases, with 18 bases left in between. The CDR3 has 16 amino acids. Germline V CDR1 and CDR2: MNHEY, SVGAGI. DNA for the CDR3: TGTGCCAGCAGTTACGCCCCGGGCGGGGCCTTAAACGTCCTGACTTTC. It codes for CASSYAPGGALNVLTF.

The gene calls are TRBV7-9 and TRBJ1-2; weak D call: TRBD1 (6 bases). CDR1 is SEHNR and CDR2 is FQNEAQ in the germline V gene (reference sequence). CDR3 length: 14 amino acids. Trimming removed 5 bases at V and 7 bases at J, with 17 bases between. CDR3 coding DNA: TGTGCCAGCAGCCCCGTCGGAGGGGGTTTTGGCTACACCTTC. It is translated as CASSPVGGGFGYTF.

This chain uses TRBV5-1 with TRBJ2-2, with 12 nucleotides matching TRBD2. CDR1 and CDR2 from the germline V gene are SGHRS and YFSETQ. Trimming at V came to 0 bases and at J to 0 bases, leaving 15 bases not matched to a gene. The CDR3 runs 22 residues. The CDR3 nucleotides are TGCGCCAGCAGCTTGGCGCGGGCAACCGGACTAGCGGGGATACCGAACACCGGGGAGCTGTTTTTT. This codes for CASSLARATGLAGIPNTGELFF.

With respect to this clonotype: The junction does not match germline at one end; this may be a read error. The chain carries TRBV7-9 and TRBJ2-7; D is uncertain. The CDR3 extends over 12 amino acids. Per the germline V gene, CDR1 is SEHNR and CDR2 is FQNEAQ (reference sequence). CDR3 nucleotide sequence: TGTGCCAGCAGCTTCGAGCGACTCCAGGTCAGCTTC. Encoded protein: CASSFERLQVSF.

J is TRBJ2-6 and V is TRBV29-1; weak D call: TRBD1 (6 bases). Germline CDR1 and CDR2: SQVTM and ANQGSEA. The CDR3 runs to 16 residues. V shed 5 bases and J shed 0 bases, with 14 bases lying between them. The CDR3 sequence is CSVRDRSYSGANVLTF. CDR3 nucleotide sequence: TGCAGCGTTCGTGACAGGTCCTACTCTGGGGCCAACGTCCTGACTTTC.

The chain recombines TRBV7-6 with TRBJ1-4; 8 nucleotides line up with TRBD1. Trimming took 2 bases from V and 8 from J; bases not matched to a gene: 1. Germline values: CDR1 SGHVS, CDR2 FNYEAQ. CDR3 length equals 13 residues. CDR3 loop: CASSLTGGEKLFF. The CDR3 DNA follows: TGTGCCAGCAGCTTAACAGGGGGGGAAAAACTGTTTTTT.

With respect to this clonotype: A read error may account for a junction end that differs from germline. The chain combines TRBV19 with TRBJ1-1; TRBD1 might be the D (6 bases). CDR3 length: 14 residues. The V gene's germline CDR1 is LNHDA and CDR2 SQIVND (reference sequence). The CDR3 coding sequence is TGTGCCAGTAGTGTAGACAGGAGGGACACTGAAGCTTTCTTT. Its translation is CASSVDRRDTEAFF.

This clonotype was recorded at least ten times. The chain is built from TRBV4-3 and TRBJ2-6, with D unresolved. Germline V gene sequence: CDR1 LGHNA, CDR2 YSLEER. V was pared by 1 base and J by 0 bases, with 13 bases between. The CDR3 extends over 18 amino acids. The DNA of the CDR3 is TGCGCCAGCAGCCAAGCTCCGATAGGATACTCTGGGGCCAACGTCCTGACTTTC. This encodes CASSQAPIGYSGANVLTF.

The CDR3 spells CASAVYNYGYTF. CDR3 in DNA: TGTGCCAGCGCGGTATATAACTATGGCTACACCTTC. The chain combines TRBV2 with TRBJ1-2; D uncertain. The CDR3 loop spans 12 amino acids. Trimming removed 8 bases from V and 1 base from J, with 8 bases in between. Germline V lookup: CDR1 SNHLY, CDR2 FYNNEI.

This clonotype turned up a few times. CDR3 amino acids: CASSLVGFGSGELFF. Written as DNA, the CDR3 is TGTGCCAGCAGCTTAGTAGGTTTTGGTTCCGGGGAGCTGTTTTTT. The rearrangement uses TRBV11-2 and TRBJ2-2; D is unclear. CDR3 length equals 15 residues. Trimming removed 1 base from V and 6 bases from J, with 12 bases in between. Germline V lookup: CDR1 SGHAT, CDR2 FQNNGV.

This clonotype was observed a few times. For the CDR3, the DNA is TGTGCCAGCAGCGATTCGACTAGCGGGTACAATGAGCAGTTCTTC. It yields the protein CASSDSTSGYNEQFF. The chain couples TRBV7-2 to TRBJ2-1, with TRBD2 identical over 10 bases. The V gene's germline CDR1 is SGHTA and CDR2 FQGNSA. CDR3 length: 15 residues. The V segment lost 5 bases and the J segment 4 bases; nucleotides outside the gene matches: 5.